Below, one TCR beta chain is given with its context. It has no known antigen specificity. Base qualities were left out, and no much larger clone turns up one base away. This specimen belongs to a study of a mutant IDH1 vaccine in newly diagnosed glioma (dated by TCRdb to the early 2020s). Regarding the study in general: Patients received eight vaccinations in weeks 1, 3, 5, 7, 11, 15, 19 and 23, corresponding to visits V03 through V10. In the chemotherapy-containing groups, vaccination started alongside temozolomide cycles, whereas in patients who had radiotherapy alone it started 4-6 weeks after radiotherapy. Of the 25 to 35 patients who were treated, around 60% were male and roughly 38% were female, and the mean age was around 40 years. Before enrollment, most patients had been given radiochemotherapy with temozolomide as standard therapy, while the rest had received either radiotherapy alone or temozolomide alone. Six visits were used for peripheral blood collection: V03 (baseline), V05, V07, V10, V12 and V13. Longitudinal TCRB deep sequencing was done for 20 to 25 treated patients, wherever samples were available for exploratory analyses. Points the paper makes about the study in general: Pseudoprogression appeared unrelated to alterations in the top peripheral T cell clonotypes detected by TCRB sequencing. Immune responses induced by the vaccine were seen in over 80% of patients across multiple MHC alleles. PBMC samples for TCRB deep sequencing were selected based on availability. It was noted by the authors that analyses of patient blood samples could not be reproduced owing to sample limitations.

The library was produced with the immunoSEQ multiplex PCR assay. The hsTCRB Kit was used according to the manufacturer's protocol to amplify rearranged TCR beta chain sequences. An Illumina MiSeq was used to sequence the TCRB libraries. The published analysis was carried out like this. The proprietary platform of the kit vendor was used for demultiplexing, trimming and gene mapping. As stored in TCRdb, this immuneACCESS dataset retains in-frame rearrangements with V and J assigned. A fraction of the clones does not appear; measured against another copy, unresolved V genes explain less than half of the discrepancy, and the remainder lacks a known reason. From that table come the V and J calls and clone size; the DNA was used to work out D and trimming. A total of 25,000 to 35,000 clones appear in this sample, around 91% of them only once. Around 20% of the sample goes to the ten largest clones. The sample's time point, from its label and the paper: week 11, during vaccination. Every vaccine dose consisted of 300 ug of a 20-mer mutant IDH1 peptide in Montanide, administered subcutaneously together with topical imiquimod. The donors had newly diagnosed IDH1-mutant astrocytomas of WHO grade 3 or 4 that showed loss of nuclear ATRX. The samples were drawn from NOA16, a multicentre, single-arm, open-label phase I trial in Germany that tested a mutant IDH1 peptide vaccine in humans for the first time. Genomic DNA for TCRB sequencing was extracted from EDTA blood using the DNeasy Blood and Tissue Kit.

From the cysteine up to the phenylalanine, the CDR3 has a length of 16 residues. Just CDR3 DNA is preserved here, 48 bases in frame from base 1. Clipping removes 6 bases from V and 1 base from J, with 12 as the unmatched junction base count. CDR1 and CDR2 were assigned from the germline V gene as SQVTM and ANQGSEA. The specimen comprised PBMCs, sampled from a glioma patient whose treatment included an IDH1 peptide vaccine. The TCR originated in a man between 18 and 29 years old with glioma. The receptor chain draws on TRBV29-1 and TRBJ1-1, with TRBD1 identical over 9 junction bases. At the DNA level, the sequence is TGCAGCGTCTGGGACAGGGAACAGCGATCGAACACTGAAGCTTTCTTT. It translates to CSVWDREQRSNTEAFF.